These 30 T cell receptor beta chains originate from one sample sequenced in a study of tumor-infiltrating lymphocytes in primary liver carcinoma. From roughly 21-30 mg of unsorted bulk tissue, DNA and RNA were co-extracted together. Synthesis of TCR beta cDNA was carried out from about 0.55 ug total RNA with a constant-region primer. Library construction for TCR beta comprised three nested multiplex PCR rounds performed with slightly modified ARM-PCR. Two initial PCR rounds of around 9 cycles each paired TRBV1-TRBV30 forward primers with a C-beta reverse primer. TCRdb used MiXCR to reprocess the multiplex PCR reads, holding one entry per CDR3 protein. The sample includes over 100,000 distinct CDR3 sequences, around 65% of them seen just once. Sequenced material: tumor-adjacent normal liver tissue. The origin of the receptors is a woman in her sixties with primary liver carcinoma and hepatitis B virus infection.

In regard to this clonotype: One end of the junction is discordant with germline, which a read error may explain. V is TRBV2 and J is TRBJ2-6; tentative D call: TRBD2 (6 bases). Germline V CDR1 and CDR2: SNHLY, FYNNEI. The CDR3 contains 15 residues. CDR3: CASTLLASEANVLTF. CDR3 sequence (DNA): TGTGCGAGCACCCTACTAGCTTCCGAGGCCAACGTCCTGACTTTC.

This clonotype was observed many times. The CDR3 loop is CASSETSPYNEQFF. The CDR3 region has the DNA TGTGCCAGCAGTGAGACTAGCCCCTACAATGAGCAGTTCTTC. The chain links TRBV6-1 to TRBJ2-1; 7 bases line up with TRBD2. The CDR3 sequence is 14 residues long. The germline gives CDR1 MNHNS, CDR2 SASEGT. The junction had 1 base not matched to a gene; V was cut back by 3 bases and J by 2 bases.

This clonotype has ten or more counts. V gene TRBV12-3 or TRBV12-4 combines with J gene TRBJ2-7, with no clear D. V shed 3 bases and J shed 0 bases, with 6 bases lying between them. The CDR3 totals 13 residues. As DNA, the CDR3 is TGTGCCAGCAGTTTGGTCGCCTCCTACGAGCAGTACTTC. Protein product: CASSLVASYEQYF.

V gene TRBV6-6 combines with J gene TRBJ2-3, with 10 bases aligning to TRBD2. Per germline, CDR1 MNHNY and CDR2 SVGAGI (reference sequence). The J segment lost 12 bases and the V segment lost 2 bases, leaving 17 bases of the junction unmatched. The length of the CDR3 is 17 residues. CDR3 region: CASSYPPSGRAHITQYF. The CDR3 DNA reads as TGTGCCAGCAGTTACCCTCCTAGCGGGAGAGCGCATATTACACAGTATTTT.

Notes on this clonotype: At one of its ends the junction is not consistent with the germline gene, which may arise from a read error. V usage is TRBV6-6 and J usage is TRBJ1-1; 7 nucleotides match TRBD1. The CDR3 consists of 13 residues. Per the germline V gene, CDR1 is MNHNY and CDR2 is SVGAGI (reference sequence). DNA for the CDR3: TGTGCCAGCAAGAAGACAGGGCTGACTGAAGCTATCTTT. The encoded protein is CASKKTGLTEAIF.

This clonotype was observed a handful of times. A read error may explain this, as a much larger clone is one base away. This sequence joins TRBV5-6 and TRBJ2-3, with a possible D match to TRBD2 (6 bases). The CDR3 is 12 amino acids. CDR1 and CDR2 from the germline V gene are SGHDT and YYEEEE. CDR3 sequence (DNA): TGTGCCAGCAGCCCACGGAGGGGTACGCACTATTTT. This translates into CASSPRRGTHYF. The variable domain in full, completed from reference TRBV5-6 and TRBJ2-3, reads DAGVTQSPTHLIKTRGQQVTLRCSPKSGHDTVSWYQQALGQGPQFIFQYYEEEERQRGNFPDRFSGHQFPNYSSELNVNALLLGDSALYLCASSPRRGTHYFGPGTRLTVL.

This clonotype was observed a few times. Compared with germline, one end of the junction differs, possibly owing to a read error. The V call is TRBV6-6, the J call TRBJ2-1; D could derive from TRBD1 or TRBD2 (5 bases each). Looked up from germline, CDR1 is MNHNY and CDR2 is SVGAGI (reference sequence). CDR3 length: 13 amino acids. The CDR3 region has the DNA TGTCCCAGCACCCACGAGGGGAGAGGTGAGCAGTTCTTC. This encodes CPSTHEGRGEQFF.

The chain has TRBV28 and TRBJ2-3; D may be TRBD1 (6 bases). CDR1 and CDR2 from the germline V gene are MDHEN and SYDVKM. CDR3 length: 15 amino acids. The V and J ends lost 8 bases and 14 bases respectively, with 29 bases between them. The CDR3 region has the DNA TGTGCCAGCTCCTCCCGCCCAGGGGCTCCAGATACACTGTATTTT. Its protein product is CASSSRPGAPDTLYF.

Of note for this clonotype: The conserved phenylalanine or tryptophan normally closing the CDR3 is absent here, so this likely arose from a read error. Because the CDR3's place on the DNA is in doubt, the DNA is left out and the CDR3 is given as listed by TCRdb. V and J are TRBV11-2 and TRBJ1-1. The CDR3 region is 13 residues in length, termini included. CDR1 and CDR2 (germline): SGHAT, FQNNGV. The CDR3: CASGFGEHTEALS.

Points on this clonotype: This may arise from a read error, as a much more abundant clone is one base away. The chain links TRBV28 to TRBJ2-5, with 9 bases identical to TRBD2. Germline V CDR1 and CDR2: MDHEN, SYDVKM. Trimming took 5 bases from V and 5 from J; bases not matched to a gene: 12. The CDR3 totals 16 residues. DNA of the CDR3: TGTGCCAGCAGTCCCTCGGTAGCGGGAGTGCGGGAGACCCAGTACTTC. This gives the protein CASSPSVAGVRETQYF.

This clonotype was found once. The junction differs from germline at one of its ends, possibly a read error. The rearrangement links TRBV11-2 to TRBJ2-1; the D call may be TRBD1 or TRBD2 (5 bases each). The CDR3 covers 15 residues. The germline V gene encodes CDR1 SGHAT and CDR2 FQNNGV. The CDR3 DNA reads TGTGCTAGCAGCTTAGAGGGGAGTCCCCTCAATGAGCAGTCCTTC. It yields the protein CASSLEGSPLNEQSF. The full variable domain, with the rest looked up from reference TRBV11-2 and TRBJ2-1, is EAGVAQSPRYKIIEKRQSVAFWCNPISGHATLYWYQQILGQGPKLLIQFQNNGVVDDSQLPKDRFSAERLKGVDSTLKIQPAKLEDSAVYLCASSLEGSPLNEQSFGPGTRLTVL.

On this clonotype: This sequence may be a read error, since a much larger clone differs from it by one base. This chain connects TRBV7-9 to TRBJ2-1; D is unresolved. There are 12 residues in the CDR3. Germline loops: CDR1 SEHNR, CDR2 FQNEAQ (reference sequence). The CDR3: CANSSTYNEQFF. Written as DNA, the CDR3 is TGTGCCAACAGCTCCACATACAATGAGCAGTTCTTC. Filled out from reference TRBV7-9 and TRBJ2-1, the complete variable domain reads DTGVSQNPRHKITKRGQNVTFRCDPISEHNRLYWYRQTLGQGPEFLTYFQNEAQLEKSRLLSDRFSAERPKGSFSTLEIQRTEQGDSAMYLCANSSTYNEQFFGPGTRLTVL.

Concerning this clonotype: A junction boundary mismatches the germline segment, possibly from a read error. The chain is built from TRBV6-1 and TRBJ2-3; D is uncertain. The germline V gene encodes CDR1 MNHNS and CDR2 SASEGT. The CDR3 contains 15 residues. The CDR3 coding sequence is TGTGCCAGCAGTGAGGTAGTGGTTAGCACGGATACGCAGTATTTT. Translating gives CASSEVVVSTDTQYF.

On this clonotype itself: A much more abundant neighbour one base away suggests this may be a read error. The CDR3 loop reads CASSRALADGREAQYF. In DNA form, the CDR3 reads TGCGCCAGCAGCCGCGCCCTAGCGGACGGGCGGGAGGCCCAGTACTTC. The genes are TRBV5-1 and TRBJ2-5, with 8 bases lining up with TRBD2. The CDR3 totals 16 residues. The germline V gene has CDR1 SGHRS and CDR2 YFSETQ. Trimming took 4 bases from V and 9 from J; bases not matched to a gene: 17.

There are many counts of this clonotype. The gene calls are TRBV7-9 and TRBJ2-5; the match to TRBD1 covers 10 bases. CDR1 is SEHNR and CDR2 is FQNEAQ in the germline V gene (reference sequence). This CDR3 has 15 residues. Germline trimming cut 4 bases from V and 5 bases from J; bases unmatched to any gene: 7. CDR3 in amino acids: CASSYSTGGRETQYF. The CDR3 bases are TGTGCCAGCAGCTACTCGACAGGGGGCCGGGAGACCCAGTACTTC.

In this sample, this clonotype turned up once. An end of the junction does not agree with germline; a read error may underlie this. The genes are TRBV29-1 and TRBJ2-1, with D possibly TRBD2 on 5 matching bases. The CDR3 has 12 residues. Germline CDR1 reads SQVTM; CDR2 reads ANQGSEA. The CDR3 DNA is TGTAGCGTTGTGTCGGCCTACAATGAGCAGTTCTTC. As protein: CSVVSAYNEQFF.

By sample share, this clonotype is medium-sized. The chain recombines TRBV11-2 with TRBJ2-7; D unresolved. This CDR3 has 12 amino acids. Looked up from germline, CDR1 is SGHAT and CDR2 is FQNNGV. V lost 5 bases and J lost 4, with 9 bases in between. This CDR3 is CASSDPLYEQYF. In DNA, the CDR3 is TGTGCCAGCAGCGACCCCCTATACGAGCAGTACTTC.

Concerning this clonotype: This is likely a read error, given that the CDR3 carries no conserved phenylalanine or tryptophan at its end. The rearrangement joins TRBV12-3 or TRBV12-4 to TRBJ1-1; D is undetermined. The CDR3 sequence is 12 residues long. Trimming cost V 4 bases and J 3 bases, with 6 bases left between them. CDR3 loop: CASSSPDTEAFL. Written as DNA, the CDR3 is TGTGCCAGCAGTTCCCCGGACACTGAAGCTTTCCTA.

The CDR3 is CASSPSARRYEQYF. The CDR3, as DNA: TGTGCCAGCAGCCCCTCGGCGCGGCGGTACGAGCAGTACTTC. This rearrangement joins TRBV11-2 to TRBJ2-7; D gene unclear. V lost 5 bases and J lost 4, with 15 bases in between. Germline V CDR1 and CDR2: SGHAT, FQNNGV. This CDR3 spans 14 amino acids. Full variable domain (remainder filled in from reference TRBV11-2 and TRBJ2-7): EAGVAQSPRYKIIEKRQSVAFWCNPISGHATLYWYQQILGQGPKLLIQFQNNGVVDDSQLPKDRFSAERLKGVDSTLKIQPAKLEDSAVYLCASSPSARRYEQYFGPGTRLTVT.

This clonotype was observed at least ten times. The chain carries TRBV12-3 or TRBV12-4 and TRBJ2-2, with D possibly called TRBD1 or TRBD2 (5 bases each). The CDR3 is 16 residues long. V was trimmed by 7 bases and J by 0 bases, leaving 15 bases between them. The CDR3: CASTKGDGPNTGELFF. CDR3 nucleotides: TGTGCCAGCACCAAAGGGGACGGACCGAACACCGGGGAGCTGTTTTTT.

As concerns this clonotype: This CDR3 fails to terminate in the conserved phenylalanine or tryptophan, so it likely reflects a read error. No DNA is shown, since the ends of the CDR3 on it are uncertain; the CDR3 is the one TCRdb lists. The genes are TRBV4-1 and TRBJ1-5; no DNA check was done on the table's D call, TRBD1. Looked up from germline, CDR1 is MGHRA and CDR2 is YSYEKL. The CDR3 is 14 residues long, ends included. The CDR3 spells CASSQLPGNQPQHL.

Worth noting for this clonotype: No conserved phenylalanine or tryptophan is present at the end of the CDR3, so a read error is the likely explanation. V and J are TRBV5-5 and TRBJ2-7; 7 nucleotides line up with TRBD1. V shed 0 bases and J 4 bases; nucleotides not matched to a gene: 7. Germline CDR1 SGHKS, CDR2 YYEKEE (reference sequence). The CDR3 totals 15 residues. As DNA, the CDR3 is TGTGCCAGCAGCTTGGCGTCCGGGACAGAGTACGAGCAGTACATC. Translating gives CASSLASGTEYEQYI.

The chain couples TRBV10-3 to TRBJ2-7, with D hard to call. Trimming took off 6 bases at V and 2 bases at J, with 5 bases between the two ends. The CDR3 is made up of 11 amino acids. From germline, CDR1 is ENHRY and CDR2 SYGVKD. CDR3 coding DNA: TGTGCCATCAGGCAAACCTACGAGCAGTACTTC. It encodes CAIRQTYEQYF.

To note about this clonotype: Here the CDR3 omits its conserved ending phenylalanine or tryptophan, so a read error is the likely source. The chain employs TRBV5-8 and TRBJ2-1; D is uncertain. Germline CDR1 is SGHTS and CDR2 is YDEGEE. Trimming stripped 0 bases from V and 4 bases from J, with 11 bases between. This CDR3 contains 15 residues. The CDR3 region is CASSLGTRLYNEQFY. In DNA form, the CDR3 reads TGTGCCAGCAGCTTGGGTACTCGCTTGTACAATGAGCAGTTCTAC.

As concerns this clonotype: Sequence at one end of the junction differs from germline and may be a read error. The J gene is TRBJ2-1, the V gene TRBV11-2, with 9 bases matching TRBD1. CDR3 length: 15 residues. The germline V gene encodes CDR1 SGHAT and CDR2 FQNNGV. CDR3 sequence: CASSVWDRATDEHFF. The CDR3 region has the DNA TGTGCCAGCAGCGTCTGGGACAGGGCCACCGACGAGCATTTCTTC.

This clonotype has a handful of counts. A much more abundant neighbour one base away suggests this may be a read error. The chain recombines TRBV29-1 with TRBJ1-2; TRBD1 matches at 9 bases. This CDR3 contains 13 residues. CDR1 is SQVTM and CDR2 is ANQGSEA in the germline V gene. J lost 7 bases, V lost 0 bases, and 3 bases had no gene match. The chain's CDR3 is CSVEDTGGCGYTF. The CDR3 nucleotides are TGCAGCGTTGAAGATACAGGGGGCTGTGGCTACACCTTC.

As for this clonotype: The final CDR3 position lacks the conserved phenylalanine or tryptophan, pointing to a likely read error. The chain carries TRBV5-1 and TRBJ1-5; perhaps TRBD1 as D (6 bases). Trimming took off 4 bases at V and 2 bases at J, with 10 bases between the two ends. Germline lookup yields CDR1 SGHRS and CDR2 YFSETQ. The CDR3 length is 14 residues. This chain's CDR3 is CASSEGGGNQPQHY. The CDR3 DNA sequence: TGCGCCAGCAGCGAAGGGGGTGGCAATCAGCCCCAGCATTAT.

As to this clonotype: Germline and junction disagree at one end, which may indicate a read error. The chain couples TRBV29-1 to TRBJ2-2; 9 nucleotides line up with TRBD2. CDR1 and CDR2 from the germline V gene are SQVTM and ANQGSEA. The CDR3 covers 13 residues. The CDR3 DNA reads as TGCAGCGTATGGACTAGCGCCACCGGGGAGCTATTTTTT. As protein: CSVWTSATGELFF.

Turning to this clonotype: A junction end diverges from the germline sequence, so it may reflect a read error. The rearrangement uses TRBV6-6 and TRBJ2-1; 7 bases line up with TRBD2. The CDR3 runs 15 residues. CDR1 is MNHNY and CDR2 is SVGAGI in the germline V gene (reference sequence). In nucleotides, the CDR3 is TGTGCCAGCGGTTACGAGGGGACTATTTTCAATGAGCAGTTCTTC. Amino acid sequence: CASGYEGTIFNEQFF.

This clonotype was counted a few times. The gene calls are TRBV19 and TRBJ1-5; D call uncertain. Germline-derived CDR1 and CDR2 are LNHDA and SQIVND (reference sequence). The CDR3 is made up of 13 amino acids. V was shortened by 6 bases and J by 0 bases, with 6 bases between the two germline ends. CDR3 in DNA: TGTGCCAGTAGGAGGACTAGCAATCAGCCCCAGCATTTT. Translated, it gives CASRRTSNQPQHF.